A selection of T cell receptor beta chains follows, all from one sample in a study of blood T cell repertoires in COVID-19. This table comes from immunoSEQ multiplex PCR, and its TCRdb copy is limited to in-frame clones, with some not included. In the table there are 93,000 or so clones, approximately 88% of which are singletons. The sequencing input was peripheral blood. These receptors all stem from a woman aged 55-75 years with acute or convalescent COVID-19. The CDR3 runs from the conserved cysteine through the conserved F or W. Expanded clones get a size class; other rows say once, few or many, or leave the size out.

clone size: few
V gene: TRBV7-9
J gene: TRBJ2-7
CDR3 protein: CASSSRPSNRDAYEQYF

clone size: .
V gene: TRBV29-1
J gene: TRBJ2-1
CDR3 protein: CSVVRLDRENEQFF

clone size: .
V gene: TRBV19
J gene: TRBJ1-1
CDR3 protein: CASSIGVKNTEAFF

clone size: .
V gene: TRBV7-9
J gene: TRBJ2-2
CDR3 protein: CASSLAGGGNAGELFF

clone size: .
V gene: TRBV2
J gene: TRBJ2-1
CDR3 protein: CASSAGLAGVGNEQFF

clone size: .
V gene: TRBV6-5
J gene: TRBJ1-1
CDR3 protein: CASSTPGGTNTEAFF

clone size: .
V gene: TRBV9
J gene: TRBJ1-3
CDR3 protein: CASSVGIRSSGNTIYF

clone size: few
V gene: TRBV5-1
J gene: TRBJ2-7
CDR3 protein: CASSYTPSAGVVYEQYF

clone size: .
V gene: TRBV6-5
J gene: TRBJ2-1
CDR3 protein: CASRTGTEQFF

clone size: .
V gene: TRBV3-1/TRBV3-2
J gene: TRBJ1-1
CDR3 protein: CASSQTPNTEAFF

clone size: once
V gene: TRBV5-1
J gene: TRBJ1-2
CDR3 protein: CAILDRVRYGYTF

clone size: .
V gene: TRBV21-1
J gene: TRBJ2-5
CDR3 protein: CASSPLGLAGGRRGQETQYF

clone size: .
V gene: TRBV7-9
J gene: TRBJ1-4
CDR3 protein: CASSLAGTNEKLFF

clone size: .
V gene: TRBV15
J gene: TRBJ1-3
CDR3 protein: CATSRAYRASSGNTIYF

clone size: once
V gene: TRBV18
J gene: TRBJ1-1
CDR3 protein: CASSSSQGATEAFF

clone size: .
V gene: TRBV7-9
J gene: TRBJ2-1
CDR3 protein: CASSFGSGSYNEQFF

clone size: .
V gene: TRBV2
J gene: TRBJ2-4
CDR3 protein: CASSEGQVADRRNIQYF

clone size: once
V gene: TRBV19
J gene: TRBJ2-1
CDR3 protein: CASSPRAGGYSYNEQFF